These 27 T cell receptor beta chains came from one sample sequenced in a study of identical twins. One entry per CDR3 protein results from TCRdb running MiXCR on the 5' RACE reads. This table has some 760,000 distinct CDR3 sequences, roughly 20% appearing once. This sample also appeared in a second study, on T cells expressing NK-cell markers.

Sequencing was performed on PBMCs. These receptors originate from a woman aged 18-29 years in good health.

About this clonotype itself: This sequence may be a read error, since a much larger clone differs from it by one base. The V gene is TRBV5-1, the J gene TRBJ2-1; a weak D match, TRBD2 (6 bases). Per the germline V gene, CDR1 is SGHRS and CDR2 is YFSETQ. The CDR3 extends over 16 amino acids. The germline V and J ends were trimmed by 8 bases and 0 bases, with 18 bases remaining between them. CDR3 region: CARSHSLAASYNEQFF. For the CDR3, the DNA is TGCGCCAGAAGCCATAGTTTAGCGGCCTCCTACAATGAGCAGTTCTTC. The full variable domain, with the rest looked up from reference TRBV5-1 and TRBJ2-1, is KAGVTQTPRYLIKTRGQQVTLSCSPISGHRSVSWYQQTPGQGLQFLFEYFSETQRNKGNFPGRFSGRQFSNSRSEMNVSTLELGDSALYLCARSHSLAASYNEQFFGPGTRLTVL.

V usage is TRBV4-1 and J usage is TRBJ2-7, with D possibly matching TRBD2 (5 bases). CDR3 length equals 18 residues. The ends were cut back, 1 base at V and 0 bases at J, with 19 bases in the middle. In germline, CDR1 is MGHRA, CDR2 YSYEKL. The CDR3 DNA is TGCGCCAGCAGCCAAGGTCCGGTCGGGGTGGGGAGCTCCTACGAGCAGTACTTC. Translating gives CASSQGPVGVGSSYEQYF.

V usage is TRBV3-1 and J usage is TRBJ2-5; 7 bases agree with TRBD2. V dropped 8 bases and J dropped 5; count of bases not matched to a gene: 2. The V gene's germline CDR1 is LGHDT and CDR2 YNNKEL (reference sequence). The CDR3 extends over 11 amino acids. This CDR3 reads CASGAGETQYF. The DNA of the CDR3 is TGTGCCAGCGGAGCGGGGGAGACCCAGTACTTC.

This clonotype occurred a few times. DNA of the CDR3: TGCAGTGCTAGAACCGGCAGAACCTACGAGCAGTACTTC. Encoded protein: CSARTGRTYEQYF. V is TRBV20-1 and J is TRBJ2-7; D gene unclear. Trimming shortened V by 2 bases and J by 2 bases, and 10 bases separated the two germline ends. The CDR3 has 13 residues. Germline V gene lookup returns CDR1 DFQATT and CDR2 SNEGSKA (reference sequence).

Only a few counts were recorded for this clonotype. This chain links TRBV7-9 with TRBJ1-2; D call uncertain. Germline V gene lookup returns CDR1 SEHNR and CDR2 FQNEAQ (reference sequence). The CDR3 has 14 amino acids. V was clipped by 0 bases and J by 3 bases, with 8 bases between them. CDR3 nucleotide sequence: TGTGCCAGCAGCTTAGCGGTGGGAGACTATGGCTACACCTTC. It translates to CASSLAVGDYGYTF.

In its sample, this clonotype was seen a few times. The V call is TRBV6-6, the J call TRBJ2-1, with D unclear. The germline V gene encodes CDR1 MNHNY and CDR2 SVGAGI (reference sequence). Deletions cut 6 bases from V and 4 bases from J, with 7 bases between. The CDR3 has 12 amino acids. The CDR3 region is CASRVGYNEQFF. In DNA form, the CDR3 reads TGTGCCAGCAGGGTGGGATACAATGAGCAGTTCTTC.

The chain is built from TRBV14 and TRBJ2-3; D not certain. From germline, CDR1 is SGHDN and CDR2 FVKESK. V lost 3 bases to trimming and J lost 2 bases, with 12 bases between them. CDR3 length: 15 residues. For the CDR3, the DNA is TGTGCCAGCAGCCATCTCATGGATACCACAGATACGCAGTATTTT. It codes for CASSHLMDTTDTQYF.

This clonotype was seen at least ten times. The chain links TRBV12-3 or TRBV12-4 to TRBJ2-2, with unresolved D. Deletions cut 5 bases from V and 6 bases from J, with 10 bases between. This CDR3 has 13 residues. CDR3 loop: CASSGWDPGELFF. The DNA of the CDR3 is TGTGCCAGCAGTGGCTGGGATCCCGGGGAGCTGTTTTTT.

This clonotype was seen ten or more times. The chain employs TRBV7-9 and TRBJ1-1; D is ambiguous. The V gene lost 2 bases and the J gene lost 0 bases, with 7 bases spanning the gap. From germline, CDR1 is SEHNR and CDR2 FQNEAQ (reference sequence). This CDR3 comprises 14 residues. In nucleotides, the CDR3 is TGTGCCAGCAGCTTAATAGGGATGAACACTGAAGCTTTCTTT. Protein product: CASSLIGMNTEAFF.

This clonotype turned up a few times. The chain is built from TRBV6-5 and TRBJ2-7, with D perhaps assigned TRBD1 or TRBD2 (5 bases each). Trimming shortened V by 3 bases and J by 3 bases, and 12 bases separated the two germline ends. The V gene's germline CDR1 is MNHEY and CDR2 SVGAGI. This CDR3 contains 14 residues. CDR3 nucleotides: TGTGCCAGCAGTTATCGGGACGGGCGCTACGAGCAGTACTTC. Translating it yields CASSYRDGRYEQYF.

This clonotype showed up just a few times. The J gene is TRBJ2-7, the V gene TRBV6-1; TRBD1 might be the D (6 bases). There are 15 residues in the CDR3. The V end was cut by 6 bases, the J end by 1 base, with 16 bases between. The germline CDR1 and CDR2 sequences are MNHNS and SASEGT. CDR3 residues: CASSVGQIRSYEQYF. The CDR3 DNA reads as TGTGCCAGCAGCGTCGGACAGATCCGGTCCTACGAGCAGTACTTC.

The V call is TRBV7-2, the J call TRBJ2-1; 9 positions match TRBD2. With V trimmed by 2 bases and J by 6 bases, 8 bases remained unmatched. Germline V gene lookup returns CDR1 SGHTA and CDR2 FQGNSA. This CDR3 contains 16 residues. CDR3 sequence: CASSLRRGGLGNEQFF. The CDR3 DNA sequence: TGTGCCAGCAGCTTAAGGCGGGGGGGCCTTGGCAATGAGCAGTTCTTC. Filled out from reference TRBV7-2 and TRBJ2-1, the complete variable domain reads GAGVSQSPSNKVTEKGKDVELRCDPISGHTALYWYRQSLGQGLEFLIYFQGNSAPDKSGLPSDRFSAERTGGSVSTLTIQRTQQEDSAVYLCASSLRRGGLGNEQFFGPGTRLTVL.

CDR3 loop: CASSETRNTGELFF. The DNA for the CDR3 is TGTGCCAGCAGTGAAACGCGGAACACCGGGGAGCTGTTTTTT. The chain couples TRBV2 to TRBJ2-2; no clear D gene. Germline assignment: CDR1 SNHLY and CDR2 FYNNEI. The CDR3 is 14 amino acids. Trimming left V 2 bases short and J 1 base short, with 5 bases between. The variable domain in full, completed from reference TRBV2 and TRBJ2-2, reads EPEVTQTPSHQVTQMGQEVILRCVPISNHLYFYWYRQILGQKVEFLVSFYNNEISEKSEIFDDQFSVERPDGSNFTLKIRSTKLEDSAMYFCASSETRNTGELFFGEGSRLTVL.

This clonotype has only a few counts. The genes are TRBV20-1 and TRBJ2-1; D is undetermined. The germline CDR1 and CDR2 sequences are DFQATT and SNEGSKA (reference sequence). This CDR3 has 11 residues. V was shortened by 2 bases and J by 9 bases, with 8 bases between the two germline ends. The DNA of the CDR3 is TGCAGTGCTAGACCATTGGCTGAGCAGTTCTTC. This encodes CSARPLAEQFF.

This clonotype showed up just a few times. The J gene is TRBJ1-1, the V gene TRBV30; TRBD1 is a possible D gene (5 bases). CDR1 is GTSNPN, CDR2 SVGIG, per germline (reference sequence). This CDR3 is 15 amino acids long. Deletions cut 4 bases from V and 5 bases from J, with 20 bases between. The CDR3 sequence is CAWTFLGRGATEAFF. The CDR3 DNA sequence: TGTGCCTGGACGTTTCTGGGACGGGGAGCGACTGAAGCTTTCTTT. The full variable domain, with the rest looked up from reference TRBV30 and TRBJ1-1, is SQTIHQWPATLVQPVGSPLSLECTVEGTSNPNLYWYRQAAGRGLQLLFYSVGIGQISSEVPQNLSASRPQDRQFILSSKKLLLSDSGFYLCAWTFLGRGATEAFFGQGTRLTVV.

The chain uses TRBV6-1 and TRBJ1-1; 7 positions agree with TRBD1. With V trimmed by 5 bases and J by 4 bases, 10 bases remained unmatched. The V gene's germline CDR1 is MNHNS and CDR2 SASEGT. This CDR3 is 15 amino acids long. The CDR3 DNA reads as TGTGCCAGCAGTAGGCAAACAGGGGCTCGCACTGAAGCTTTCTTT. Amino acids: CASSRQTGARTEAFF.

Ten or more counts support this clonotype. V is TRBV25-1 and J is TRBJ2-7; TRBD1 agrees at 7 bases. The trim removed 6 bases at V and 1 base at J, leaving 9 bases unmatched. The germline gives CDR1 MGHDK, CDR2 SYGVNS. CDR3 size: 15 residues. The CDR3 region has the DNA TGTGCCAGCAGGTTAGGACAGGTGGGGTCCTACGAGCAGTACTTC. Protein product: CASRLGQVGSYEQYF.

The V call is TRBV29-1, the J call TRBJ2-1; no firm D call. The CDR3 loop spans 11 amino acids. Germline CDR1 is SQVTM and CDR2 is ANQGSEA. V lost 5 bases and J 7 bases, leaving 9 bases between the germline ends. The DNA for the CDR3 is TGCAGCGTTCTCTCGCCTAATGAGCAGTTCTTC. Translated: CSVLSPNEQFF.

This chain links TRBV7-9 with TRBJ2-4, with D possibly being TRBD1 (6 bases). The CDR3 is 12 amino acids. Trimming shortened V by 5 bases and J by 6 bases, and 8 bases separated the two germline ends. Germline values: CDR1 SEHNR, CDR2 FQNEAQ (reference sequence). The CDR3 here is CASSVQGNIQYF. CDR3 sequence (DNA): TGTGCCAGCAGCGTACAGGGAAACATTCAGTACTTC.

This clonotype was observed once. The chain links TRBV7-9 to TRBJ2-3, with a weak D call TRBD1 (6 bases). The CDR3 is 15 amino acids. V was shortened by 8 bases and J by 1 base, with 16 bases between the two germline ends. Germline CDR1 reads SEHNR; CDR2 reads FQNEAQ (reference sequence). DNA of the CDR3: TGTGCCAGCCGGGCTAGGGGGTCTGGCACAGATACGCAGTATTTT. Translated: CASRARGSGTDTQYF. Supplemented by reference TRBV7-9 and TRBJ2-3, the full variable domain reads DTGVSQNPRHKITKRGQNVTFRCDPISEHNRLYWYRQTLGQGPEFLTYFQNEAQLEKSRLLSDRFSAERPKGSFSTLEIQRTEQGDSAMYLCASRARGSGTDTQYFGPGTRLTVL.

This clonotype was counted only a few times. The chain couples TRBV3-1 to TRBJ2-7, with a tentative D call TRBD1 (5 bases). The CDR3 consists of 14 residues. CDR1 and CDR2 from the germline V gene are LGHDT and YNNKEL (reference sequence). Between the trimmed V and J ends, which lost 0 bases and 0 bases, there was a span of 6 bases. CDR3 DNA: TGTGCCAGCAGCCAAGAAGGGGCCTCCTACGAGCAGTACTTC. It is translated as CASSQEGASYEQYF.

The chain is built from TRBV5-1 and TRBJ1-2, with TRBD1 matching 9 bases. The junction had 10 bases not matched to a gene; V was cut back by 3 bases and J by 7 bases. The CDR3 contains 15 residues. CDR1 and CDR2 from the germline V gene are SGHRS and YFSETQ. CDR3 sequence reads: CASSSKMDRGIGYTF. Here the CDR3 DNA reads TGCGCCAGCAGCTCGAAAATGGACAGGGGAATTGGCTACACCTTC.

The chain joins TRBV12-3 or TRBV12-4 to TRBJ2-5; D possibly corresponds to TRBD1 (6 bases). The CDR3 extends over 14 amino acids. Between the trimmed V and J ends, which lost 8 bases and 5 bases, there was a span of 18 bases. CDR3 nucleotide sequence: TGTGCCAGCGGCAGGGGCCTCCAGGGGGAGACCCAGTACTTC. It encodes CASGRGLQGETQYF.

This clonotype was seen a single time. The chain recombines TRBV4-1 with TRBJ2-1; no definite D call. V was clipped by 0 bases and J by 9 bases, with 6 bases between them. Germline assignment: CDR1 MGHRA and CDR2 YSYEKL. This CDR3 comprises 12 residues. The CDR3 is CASSQEFGEQFF. In DNA form, the CDR3 reads TGCGCCAGCAGCCAAGAGTTCGGTGAGCAGTTCTTC.

This chain joins TRBV21-1 and TRBJ1-2; no DNA check was done on the table's D call, TRBD1. TRBV21-1 is assigned pseudogene status. The CDR3 sequence is 12 residues long. The CDR3 region has the DNA TGTGCCAGCAACCCCACAGGGAGTGGCTACACCTTC. It translates to CASNPTGSGYTF.

The genes are TRBV12-3 or TRBV12-4 and TRBJ2-5, with a tentative D call TRBD1 (5 bases). The V end lost 2 bases, the J end lost 4 bases, and 17 bases lay between the germline ends. CDR3 length equals 16 residues. CDR3 DNA: TGTGCCAGCAGTTTAATGGACACGACTGGGGTAGAGACCCAGTACTTC. Translation gives CASSLMDTTGVETQYF.

The chain links TRBV29-1 to TRBJ2-3; D call uncertain. The CDR3 consists of 12 residues. Germline V gene lookup returns CDR1 SQVTM and CDR2 ANQGSEA. Trimming took off 5 bases at V and 2 bases at J, with 8 bases between the two ends. As DNA, the CDR3 is TGCAGCGTTCGACGGTACACAGATACGCAGTATTTT. It specifies CSVRRYTDTQYF.